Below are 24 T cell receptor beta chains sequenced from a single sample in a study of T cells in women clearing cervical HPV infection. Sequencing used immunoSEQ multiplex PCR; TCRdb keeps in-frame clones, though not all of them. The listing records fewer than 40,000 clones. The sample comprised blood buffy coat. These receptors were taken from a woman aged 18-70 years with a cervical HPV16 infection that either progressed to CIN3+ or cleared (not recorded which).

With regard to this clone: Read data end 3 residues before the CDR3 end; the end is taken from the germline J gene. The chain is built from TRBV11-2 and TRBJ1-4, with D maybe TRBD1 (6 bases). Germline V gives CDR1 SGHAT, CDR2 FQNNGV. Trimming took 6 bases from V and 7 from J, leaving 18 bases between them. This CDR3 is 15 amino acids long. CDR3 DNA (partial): TGTGCCAGCAGTTCTACAGGGTATTCTTCTGAAAAA. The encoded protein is CASSSTGYSSEK. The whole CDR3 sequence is CASSSTGYSSEKLFF.

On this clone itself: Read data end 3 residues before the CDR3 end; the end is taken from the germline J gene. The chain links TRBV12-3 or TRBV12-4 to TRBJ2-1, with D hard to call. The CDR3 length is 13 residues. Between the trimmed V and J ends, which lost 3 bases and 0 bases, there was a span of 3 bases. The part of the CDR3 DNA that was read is TGTGCCAGCAGTTTCAACTCCTACAATGAG. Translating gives CASSFNSYNE. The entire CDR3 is CASSFNSYNEQFF.

The CDR3 protein is CSARKLQGLNEKLFF. Incomplete CDR3 DNA: TGCAGTGCTAGAAAACTACAGGGTCTCAATGAAAAA. The J gene is TRBJ1-4, the V gene TRBV20-1; D is perhaps TRBD1 (6 bases). The observed sequence ends 3 residues before the CDR3 terminus, with the missing tail filled in from the germline J gene. With 2 bases removed from V and 5 bases from J, the gap between germline ends came to 15 bases. Germline V CDR1 and CDR2: DFQATT, SNEGSKA (reference sequence). The CDR3 runs to 15 residues.

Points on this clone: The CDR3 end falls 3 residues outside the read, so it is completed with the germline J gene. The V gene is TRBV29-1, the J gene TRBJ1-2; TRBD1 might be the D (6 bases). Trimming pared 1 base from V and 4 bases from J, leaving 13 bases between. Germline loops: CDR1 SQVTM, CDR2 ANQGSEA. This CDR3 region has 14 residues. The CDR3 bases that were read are TGCAGCGTTGAAGGGGATGCGGACAGCTATGGC. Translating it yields CSVEGDADSYG. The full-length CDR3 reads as CSVEGDADSYGYTF.

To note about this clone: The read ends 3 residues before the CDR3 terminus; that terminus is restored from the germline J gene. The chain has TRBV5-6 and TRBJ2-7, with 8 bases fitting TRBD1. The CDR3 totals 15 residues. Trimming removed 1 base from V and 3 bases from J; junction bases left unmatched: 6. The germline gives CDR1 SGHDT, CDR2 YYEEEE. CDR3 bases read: TGTGCCAGCAGCTTGTGGGGTGGACAGGGCTACGAG. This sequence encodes CASSLWGGQGYE. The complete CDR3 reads CASSLWGGQGYEQYF. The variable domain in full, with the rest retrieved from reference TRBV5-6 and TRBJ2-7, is DAGVTQSPTHLIKTRGQQVTLRCSPKSGHDTVSWYQQALGQGPQFIFQYYEEEERQRGNFPDRFSGHQFPNYSSELNVNALLLGDSALYLCASSLWGGQGYEQYFGPGTRLTVT.

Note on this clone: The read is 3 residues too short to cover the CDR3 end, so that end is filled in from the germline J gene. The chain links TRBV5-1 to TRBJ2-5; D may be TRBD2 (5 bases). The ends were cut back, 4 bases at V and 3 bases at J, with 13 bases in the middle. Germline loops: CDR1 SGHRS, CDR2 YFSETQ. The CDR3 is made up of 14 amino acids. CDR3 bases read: TGCGCCAGCAGCCTCACTAGTCTAGAAGAGACC. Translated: CASSLTSLEET. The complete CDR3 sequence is CASSLTSLEETQYF.

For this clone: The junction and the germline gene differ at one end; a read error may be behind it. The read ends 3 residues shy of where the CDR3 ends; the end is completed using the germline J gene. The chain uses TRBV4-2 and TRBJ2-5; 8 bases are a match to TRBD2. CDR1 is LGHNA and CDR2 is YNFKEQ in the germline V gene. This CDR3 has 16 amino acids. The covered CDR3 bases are TGCGCCAGCAGCCAAGCTATAGCGGGGAACCAAGAGACC. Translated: CASSQAIAGNQET. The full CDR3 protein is CASSQAIAGNQETQYF.

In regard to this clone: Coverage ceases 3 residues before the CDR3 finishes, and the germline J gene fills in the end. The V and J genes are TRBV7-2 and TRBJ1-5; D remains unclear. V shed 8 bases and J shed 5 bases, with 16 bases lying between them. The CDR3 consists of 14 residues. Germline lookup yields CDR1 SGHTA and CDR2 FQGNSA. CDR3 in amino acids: CASPDRVEHQPQHF. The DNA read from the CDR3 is TGTGCCAGCCCAGACCGGGTCGAACATCAGCCC.

Partial CDR3 DNA: TGTGCCAGTAGTATAGGTCAGGGACAGCCC. Protein product: CASSIGQGQP. The whole CDR3 protein reads CASSIGQGQPQHF. V gene TRBV19 combines with J gene TRBJ1-5; D perhaps matches TRBD1 (5 bases). The read comes to an end 3 residues before the CDR3 does, leaving the germline J gene to fill in the end. Between the trimmed V and J ends, which lost 1 base and 7 bases, there was a span of 8 bases. The CDR3 runs to 13 residues. The germline V gene has CDR1 LNHDA and CDR2 SQIVND (reference sequence).

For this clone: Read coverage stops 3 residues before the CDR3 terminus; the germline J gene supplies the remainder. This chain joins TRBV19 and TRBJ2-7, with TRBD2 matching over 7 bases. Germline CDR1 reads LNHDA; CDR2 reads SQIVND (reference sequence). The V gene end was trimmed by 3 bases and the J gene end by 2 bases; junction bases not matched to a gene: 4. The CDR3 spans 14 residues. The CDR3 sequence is CASSIIAGPYEQYF. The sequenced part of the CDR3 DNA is TGTGCCAGTAGTATCATAGCGGGCCCCTACGAG.

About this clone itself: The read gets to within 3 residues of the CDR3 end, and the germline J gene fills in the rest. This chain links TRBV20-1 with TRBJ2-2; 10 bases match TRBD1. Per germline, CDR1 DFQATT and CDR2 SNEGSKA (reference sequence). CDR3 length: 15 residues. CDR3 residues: CSARDGTGVNSPLFF. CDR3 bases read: TGCAGTGCTAGAGACGGGACAGGGGTAAATTCACCG.

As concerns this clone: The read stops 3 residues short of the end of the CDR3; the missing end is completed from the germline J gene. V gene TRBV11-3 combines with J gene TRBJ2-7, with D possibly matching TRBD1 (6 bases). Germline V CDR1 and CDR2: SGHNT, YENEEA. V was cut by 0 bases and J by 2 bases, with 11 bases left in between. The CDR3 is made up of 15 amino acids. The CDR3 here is CASSLDGTQTYEQYF. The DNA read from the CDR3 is TGTGCCAGCAGCTTAGATGGGACACAAACCTACGAG.

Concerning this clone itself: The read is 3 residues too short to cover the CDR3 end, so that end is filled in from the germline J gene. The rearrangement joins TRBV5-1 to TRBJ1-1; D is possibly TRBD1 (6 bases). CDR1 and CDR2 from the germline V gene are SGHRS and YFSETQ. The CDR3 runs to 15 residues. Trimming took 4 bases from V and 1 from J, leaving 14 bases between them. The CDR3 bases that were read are TGCGCCAGCAGCACCAGGGGCACAACGAACACTGAA. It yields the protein CASSTRGTTNTE. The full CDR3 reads CASSTRGTTNTEAFF.

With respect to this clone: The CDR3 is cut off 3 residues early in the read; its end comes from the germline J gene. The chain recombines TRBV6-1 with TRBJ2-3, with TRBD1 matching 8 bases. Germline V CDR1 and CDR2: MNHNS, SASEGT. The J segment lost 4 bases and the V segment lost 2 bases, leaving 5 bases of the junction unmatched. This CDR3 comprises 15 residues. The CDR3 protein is CASSEMAGGPDTQYF. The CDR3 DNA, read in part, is TGTGCCAGCAGTGAAATGGCAGGGGGCCCAGATACG.

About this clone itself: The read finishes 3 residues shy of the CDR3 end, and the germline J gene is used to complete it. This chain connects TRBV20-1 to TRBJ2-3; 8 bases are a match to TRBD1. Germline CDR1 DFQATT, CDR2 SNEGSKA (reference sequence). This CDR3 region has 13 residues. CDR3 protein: CSARYRGNQPQYF. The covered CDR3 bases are TGCAGTGCTAGATACAGGGGGAATCAGCCG.

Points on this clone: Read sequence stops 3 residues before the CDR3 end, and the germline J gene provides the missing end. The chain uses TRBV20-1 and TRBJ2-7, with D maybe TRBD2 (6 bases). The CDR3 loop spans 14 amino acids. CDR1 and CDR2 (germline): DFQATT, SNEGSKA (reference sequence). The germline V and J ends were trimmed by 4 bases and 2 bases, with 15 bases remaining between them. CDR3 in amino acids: CSAIVGGNAYEQYF. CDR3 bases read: TGCAGTGCTATAGTCGGGGGAAACGCCTACGAG.

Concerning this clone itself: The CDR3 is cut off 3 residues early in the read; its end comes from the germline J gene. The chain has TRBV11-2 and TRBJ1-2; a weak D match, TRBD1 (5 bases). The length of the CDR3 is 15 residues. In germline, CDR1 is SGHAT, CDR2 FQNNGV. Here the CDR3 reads CASSLDPAGLGGYTF. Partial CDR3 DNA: TGTGCCAGCAGCTTAGATCCAGCGGGGCTTGGGGGC.

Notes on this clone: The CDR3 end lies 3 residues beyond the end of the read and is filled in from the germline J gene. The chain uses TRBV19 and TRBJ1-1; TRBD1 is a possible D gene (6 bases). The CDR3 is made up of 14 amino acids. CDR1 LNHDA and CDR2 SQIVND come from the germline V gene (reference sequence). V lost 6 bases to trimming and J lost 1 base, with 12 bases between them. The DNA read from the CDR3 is TGTGCCAGTAGGTCTGGGGGACAGAACACTGAA. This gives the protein CASRSGGQNTE. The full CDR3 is CASRSGGQNTEAFF.

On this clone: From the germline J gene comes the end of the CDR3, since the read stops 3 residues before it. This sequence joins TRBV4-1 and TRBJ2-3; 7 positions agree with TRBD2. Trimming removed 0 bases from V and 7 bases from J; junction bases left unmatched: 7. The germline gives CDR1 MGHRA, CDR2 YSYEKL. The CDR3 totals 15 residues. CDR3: CASSQDRTGTNTQYF. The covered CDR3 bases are TGCGCCAGCAGCCAAGATCGGACGGGGACTAATACG.

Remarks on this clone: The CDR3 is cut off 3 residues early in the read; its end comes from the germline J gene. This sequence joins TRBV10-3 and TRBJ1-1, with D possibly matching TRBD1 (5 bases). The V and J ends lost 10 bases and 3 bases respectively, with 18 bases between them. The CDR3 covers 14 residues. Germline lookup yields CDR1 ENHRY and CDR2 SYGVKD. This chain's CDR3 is CATRRVGGDTEAFF. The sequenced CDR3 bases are TGTGCCACACGTCGCGTGGGGGGGGACACTGAA.

CDR3 sequence: CASSLAVQGGQYF. CDR3 DNA, as far as it was read: TGTGCCAGCAGCTTAGCGGTGCAGGGGGGT. The chain has TRBV7-8 and TRBJ2-4; D may be TRBD1 (7 bases). The read falls 3 residues short of the CDR3 end, and the missing part is taken from the germline J gene. This CDR3 is 13 amino acids long. Germline CDR1 reads SGHVS; CDR2 reads FQNEAQ.

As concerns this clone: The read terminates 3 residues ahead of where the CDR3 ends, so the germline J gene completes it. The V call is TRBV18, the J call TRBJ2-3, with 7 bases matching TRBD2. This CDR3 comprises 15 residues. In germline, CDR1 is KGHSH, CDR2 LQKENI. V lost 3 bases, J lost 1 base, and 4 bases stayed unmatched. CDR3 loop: CASSPPGGGTDTQYF. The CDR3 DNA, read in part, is TGTGCCAGCTCACCTCCGGGGGGAGGCACAGATACG.

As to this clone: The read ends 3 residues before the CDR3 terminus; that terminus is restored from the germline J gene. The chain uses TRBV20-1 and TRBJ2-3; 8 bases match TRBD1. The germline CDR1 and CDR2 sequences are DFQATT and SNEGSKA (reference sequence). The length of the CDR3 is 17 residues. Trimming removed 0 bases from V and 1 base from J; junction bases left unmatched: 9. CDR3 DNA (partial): TGCAGTGCTAGAGATCCTGACAGGGGCTTCGGCACAGATACG. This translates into CSARDPDRGFGTDT. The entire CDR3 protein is CSARDPDRGFGTDTQYF.

The CDR3 loop reads CASSAGQGKGPLFF. CDR3 bases read: TGTGCCAGCAGCGCGGGACAGGGTAAAGGGCCG. V is TRBV5-6 and J is TRBJ2-2; 9 bases match TRBD1. Read sequence stops 3 residues before the CDR3 end, and the germline J gene provides the missing end. Germline CDR1 is SGHDT and CDR2 is YYEEEE. The CDR3 contains 14 residues. Filled out from reference TRBV5-6 and TRBJ2-2, the complete variable domain reads DAGVTQSPTHLIKTRGQQVTLRCSPKSGHDTVSWYQQALGQGPQFIFQYYEEEERQRGNFPDRFSGHQFPNYSSELNVNALLLGDSALYLCASSAGQGKGPLFFGEGSRLTVL.